These T cell receptor beta chains were read from a single sample in a study of long-term antiretroviral therapy in people with HIV. Sequenced by immunoSEQ multiplex PCR; TCRdb stores in-frame clones only, minus some. The table includes tens of thousands of clones, roughly four fifths detected once. The input for sequencing was unsorted PBMCs, taken 0.3 years after starting antiretroviral therapy. The receptors stem from a man aged 45-65 years with HIV. Both conserved end residues are part of each CDR3. Rows give clone size only sometimes, using once, few, many, or a class for an expanded clone.

CDR3 protein: CASSFSRTGNEQYF; V gene: TRBV5-1; CDR3 length: 14; J gene: TRBJ2-7; clone size: .
CDR3 protein: CASRQGAPQPQHF; V gene: TRBV2; CDR3 length: 13; J gene: TRBJ1-5; clone size: .
CDR3 protein: CASSGVVRTSNEQFF; V gene: TRBV5-1; CDR3 length: 15; J gene: TRBJ2-1; clone size: .
CDR3 protein: CASSPPTGDTGELFF; V gene: TRBV25-1; CDR3 length: 15; J gene: TRBJ2-2; clone size: .
CDR3 protein: CASSSTRGYTF; V gene: TRBV28; CDR3 length: 11; J gene: TRBJ1-2; clone size: .
CDR3 protein: CASSFVLGGDYGYTF; V gene: TRBV27; CDR3 length: 15; J gene: TRBJ1-2; clone size: .
CDR3 protein: CSVGQGKTDTQYF; V gene: TRBV29-1; CDR3 length: 13; J gene: TRBJ2-3; clone size: .
CDR3 protein: CASSQEAQGFTGELFF; V gene: TRBV4-1; CDR3 length: 16; J gene: TRBJ2-2; clone size: .
CDR3 protein: CASSPGIQETQYF; V gene: TRBV2; CDR3 length: 13; J gene: TRBJ2-5; clone size: .
CDR3 protein: CASEGGTDTQYF; V gene: TRBV6-1; CDR3 length: 12; J gene: TRBJ2-3; clone size: .
CDR3 protein: CASSLSFSAEQYF; V gene: TRBV27; CDR3 length: 13; J gene: TRBJ2-7; clone size: once
CDR3 protein: CASSLRRIRDSIGNTIYF; V gene: TRBV11-2; CDR3 length: 18; J gene: TRBJ1-3; clone size: .
CDR3 protein: CASSEDRGPDTQYF; V gene: TRBV6-4; CDR3 length: 14; J gene: TRBJ2-3; clone size: .
CDR3 protein: CASRAGDLNTGELFF; V gene: TRBV7-9; CDR3 length: 15; J gene: TRBJ2-2; clone size: .
CDR3 protein: CASSPEGDNYGYTF; V gene: TRBV18; CDR3 length: 14; J gene: TRBJ1-2; clone size: .
CDR3 protein: CASSYDRTYGYTF; V gene: TRBV6-5; CDR3 length: 13; J gene: TRBJ1-2; clone size: .
CDR3 protein: CASSPRTATETQYF; V gene: TRBV7-9; CDR3 length: 14; J gene: TRBJ2-5; clone size: .
CDR3 protein: CASSEGTGTYGYTF; V gene: TRBV2; CDR3 length: 14; J gene: TRBJ1-2; clone size: .
CDR3 protein: CASRGTRAEQYF; V gene: TRBV2; CDR3 length: 12; J gene: TRBJ2-7; clone size: .
CDR3 protein: CASSQGVGGAYGYTF; V gene: TRBV4-3; CDR3 length: 15; J gene: TRBJ1-2; clone size: .
CDR3 protein: CASSELSQVRHEQYF; V gene: TRBV6-1; CDR3 length: 15; J gene: TRBJ2-7; clone size: .
CDR3 protein: CASSLQGRGNQPQHF; V gene: TRBV6-6; CDR3 length: 15; J gene: TRBJ1-5; clone size: .
CDR3 protein: CASSYAGEASEKLFF; V gene: TRBV6-5; CDR3 length: 15; J gene: TRBJ1-4; clone size: .
CDR3 protein: CASSEQFNQPQHF; V gene: TRBV2; CDR3 length: 13; J gene: TRBJ1-5; clone size: .
CDR3 protein: CASSPLRGPTGELFF; V gene: TRBV11-3; CDR3 length: 15; J gene: TRBJ2-2; clone size: .